Each of the 14 T cell receptor beta chains below was sequenced from the same sample in a study of beta chain features in type 1 diabetes. Since all of the isolated RNA was reverse transcribed, expressed TCRB transcripts were what got sequenced. Using immunoSEQ multiplex PCR, the repertoire was profiled, and TCRdb retains in-frame clones only, with some absent. Of hundreds of thousands of clones in the sample, roughly 30% were seen once. Sequencing was carried out using naive CD4+ T cells from blood. These receptor sequences come from a man aged 18 to 29 in good health.

The table lists this clone with a few counts. The chain carries TRBV30 and TRBJ1-2; D gene unclear. The CDR3 extends over 11 amino acids. The V end lost 2 bases, the J end lost 6 bases, and 7 bases lay between the germline ends. Germline V gives CDR1 GTSNPN, CDR2 SVGIG (reference sequence). The CDR3, as DNA: TGTGCCTGGAGTTTGGGCCATGGCTACACCTTC. Its protein product is CAWSLGHGYTF. Complete variable domain (other parts from reference TRBV30 and TRBJ1-2): SQTIHQWPATLVQPVGSPLSLECTVEGTSNPNLYWYRQAAGRGLQLLFYSVGIGQISSEVPQNLSASRPQDRQFILSSKKLLLSDSGFYLCAWSLGHGYTFGSGTRLTVV.

This clone showed up just a few times. The chain employs TRBV4-1 and TRBJ1-2; a possible D gene is TRBD1 (6 bases). CDR1 and CDR2 from the germline V gene are MGHRA and YSYEKL. The germline V and J ends were trimmed by 3 bases and 0 bases, with 14 bases remaining between them. The CDR3 has 16 residues. In nucleotides, the CDR3 is TGCGCCAGCAGCCATATTCTACAGGGCTCTAACTATGGCTACACCTTC. The encoded protein is CASSHILQGSNYGYTF.

This clone came up a few times. This CDR3 is CASSQGSGSSTDTQYF. The CDR3 DNA reads as TGTGCCAGCAGCCAGGGTAGCGGCTCTAGCACAGATACGCAGTATTTT. The rearrangement joins TRBV4-2 to TRBJ2-3, with a weak D call TRBD2 (6 bases). Germline V CDR1 and CDR2: LGHNA, YNFKEQ. This CDR3 has 16 amino acids. The V and J ends lost 3 bases and 0 bases respectively, with 13 bases between them.

This chain connects TRBV7-2 to TRBJ2-2; 7 nucleotides agree with TRBD2. The CDR3 runs to 15 residues. CDR1 and CDR2 from the germline V gene are SGHTA and FQGNSA. V lost 4 bases, J lost 3 bases, and 5 bases stayed unmatched. In DNA, the CDR3 is TGTGCCAGCAGCTCCCAACTAGCGTACACCGGGGAGCTGTTTTTT. Protein sequence: CASSSQLAYTGELFF.

V usage is TRBV9 and J usage is TRBJ2-5; TRBD2 agrees at 8 bases. The trim removed 3 bases at V and 1 base at J, leaving 5 bases unmatched. CDR1 and CDR2 from the germline V gene are SGDLS and YYNGEE. The CDR3 loop spans 15 amino acids. CDR3 region: CASSAVAGRQETQYF. The CDR3 DNA reads TGTGCCAGCAGCGCTGTAGCGGGGCGCCAAGAGACCCAGTACTTC.

V and J are TRBV18 and TRBJ2-1; 12 bases agree with TRBD2. Losses at the gene ends were 6 bases for V and 7 bases for J; bases not matched to a gene: 7. CDR3 size: 15 residues. The germline CDR1 and CDR2 sequences are KGHSH and LQKENI. CDR3 in amino acids: CASSTSGGTWNEQFF. The DNA of the CDR3 is TGTGCCAGCTCGACTAGCGGGGGTACCTGGAATGAGCAGTTCTTC.

The chain recombines TRBV18 with TRBJ2-7; D ambiguous. CDR3 length: 14 amino acids. V lost 1 base to trimming and J lost 4 bases, with 11 bases between them. CDR1 and CDR2 from the germline V gene are KGHSH and LQKENI. CDR3 sequence: CASSPRASTYEQYF. CDR3 DNA: TGTGCCAGCTCACCACGGGCCTCAACTTACGAGCAGTACTTC.

This clone was picked up a small number of times. This sequence joins TRBV30 and TRBJ2-3; 10 bases map to TRBD2. This CDR3 has 13 residues. Unmatched junction bases numbered 2, after V lost 5 bases and J lost 3 bases. Per germline, CDR1 GTSNPN and CDR2 SVGIG (reference sequence). For the CDR3, the DNA is TGTGCCTGGGCTAGCGGGAGAACAGATACGCAGTATTTT. It translates to CAWASGRTDTQYF.

Only a few counts were recorded for this clone. The chain uses TRBV27 and TRBJ2-1, with TRBD2 identical over 13 bases. The junction had 6 bases not matched to a gene; V was cut back by 6 bases and J by 4 bases. The length of the CDR3 is 16 residues. Germline CDR1 reads MNHEY; CDR2 reads SMNVEV (reference sequence). CDR3 region: CASRAGTSGMYNEQFF. As DNA, the CDR3 is TGTGCCAGCAGGGCGGGGACTAGCGGGATGTACAATGAGCAGTTCTTC.

This clone was seen a handful of times. This chain joins TRBV11-1 and TRBJ2-1, with 8 bases fitting TRBD2. The germline gives CDR1 SGHAT, CDR2 FQDESV (reference sequence). The CDR3 loop spans 15 amino acids. Germline trimming cut 7 bases from V and 0 bases from J; bases unmatched to any gene: 5. The CDR3 loop is CASTNLAGSYNEQFF. In nucleotides, the CDR3 is TGTGCCAGCACCAACCTAGCGGGCTCCTACAATGAGCAGTTCTTC.

This chain connects TRBV29-1 to TRBJ1-1, with D perhaps TRBD1 (5 bases). The V gene's germline CDR1 is SQVTM and CDR2 ANQGSEA. The CDR3 consists of 11 residues. V was trimmed by 4 bases and J by 4 bases, leaving 7 bases between them. CDR3 DNA sequence: TGCAGCGTTGGCGGGGCCACTGAAGCTTTCTTT. As protein: CSVGGATEAFF.

V is TRBV5-1 and J is TRBJ2-3, with a tentative D call TRBD1 (6 bases). The V end was cut by 6 bases, the J end by 2 bases, with 13 bases between. The V gene's germline CDR1 is SGHRS and CDR2 YFSETQ. This CDR3 spans 14 amino acids. CDR3 in DNA: TGCGCCAGCAAAGGACAGAGGTTCACAGATACGCAGTATTTT. Translation gives CASKGQRFTDTQYF.

This clone was recorded a few times. This chain links TRBV30 with TRBJ2-1, with 9 nucleotides matching TRBD2. Trimming at V came to 3 bases and at J to 4 bases, leaving 7 bases not matched to a gene. Germline loops: CDR1 GTSNPN, CDR2 SVGIG (reference sequence). This CDR3 region has 15 residues. CDR3 in amino acids: CAWSATSGGYNEQFF. CDR3 DNA sequence: TGTGCCTGGAGCGCGACTAGCGGAGGATACAATGAGCAGTTCTTC.

As regards this clone: At the DNA level, this CDR3 is encoded by other sequences in the same sample as well. The chain carries TRBV29-1 and TRBJ2-7, with D possibly matching TRBD1 (5 bases). Germline assignment: CDR1 SQVTM and CDR2 ANQGSEA. Deletions cut 6 bases from V and 5 bases from J, with 11 bases between. The CDR3 has 11 residues. CDR3 coding DNA: TGCAGCGTGGCGACAGTTCACGAGCAGTACTTC. It is translated as CSVATVHEQYF.